This passage covers 19 T cell receptor beta chains from one sample sequenced in a study of identical twins. TCRdb reprocessed the 5' RACE reads with MiXCR, giving one entry per CDR3 protein. Among 550,000 to 800,000 distinct CDR3 sequences listed, about 7.1% were seen once. The data also belong to a second study, concerning yellow fever vaccine responses in identical twins.

Sequencing used PBMCs. Source of these receptors: a woman aged 18-35 years in good health.

This clonotype showed up many times. The CDR3 spells CASSLALGVGTEAFF. CDR3 nucleotide sequence: TGTGCCAGCAGCTTAGCGTTGGGTGTCGGCACTGAAGCTTTCTTT. The rearrangement uses TRBV7-9 and TRBJ1-1; D uncertain. The CDR3 loop spans 15 amino acids. CDR1 and CDR2 from the germline V gene are SEHNR and FQNEAQ (reference sequence). The V end was cut by 0 bases, the J end by 4 bases, with 12 bases between.

This clonotype was found a few times. The gene calls are TRBV4-1 and TRBJ1-6; D may be TRBD1 (6 bases). The CDR3 spans 15 residues. V lost 1 base and J 13 bases, leaving 17 bases between the germline ends. Germline V lookup: CDR1 MGHRA, CDR2 YSYEKL. The CDR3: CASSQGPRGYPPLHF. The CDR3 region has the DNA TGCGCCAGCAGCCAAGGCCCCAGGGGCTACCCGCCCCTCCACTTT.

The table lists this clonotype with a few counts. The V call is TRBV5-1, the J call TRBJ1-1; D is unresolved. The CDR3 length is 14 residues. V shed 3 bases and J shed 4 bases, with 13 bases lying between them. CDR1 is SGHRS, CDR2 YFSETQ, per germline. The CDR3 DNA follows: TGCGCCAGCAGCTCCACCCCTACTAGCACTGAAGCTTTCTTT. This gives the protein CASSSTPTSTEAFF.

This clonotype has ten or more counts. The V call is TRBV3-1, the J call TRBJ2-4; the D call may be TRBD1 or TRBD2 (5 bases each). The CDR3 loop spans 12 amino acids. The V and J ends lost 1 base and 7 bases respectively, with 5 bases between them. Germline V lookup: CDR1 LGHDT, CDR2 YNNKEL (reference sequence). The CDR3 bases are TGTGCCAGCAGCCAAGGGGGGAACATTCAGTACTTC. Encoded protein: CASSQGGNIQYF.

J is TRBJ2-1 and V is TRBV11-3; TRBD2 matches at 10 bases. Germline CDR1 reads SGHNT; CDR2 reads YENEEA. V shed 0 bases and J 3 bases; nucleotides not matched to a gene: 5. The CDR3 contains 17 residues. CDR3 coding DNA: TGTGCCAGCAGCTTAGATCGGGCTAGCGGGGGCTACAATGAGCAGTTCTTC. This sequence encodes CASSLDRASGGYNEQFF.

The chain has TRBV11-2 and TRBJ2-7; TRBD2 agrees at 10 bases. The CDR3 covers 18 residues. The V gene end was trimmed by 0 bases and the J gene end by 0 bases; junction bases not matched to a gene: 8. Germline lookup yields CDR1 SGHAT and CDR2 FQNNGV. The CDR3 bases are TGTGCCAGCAGCTTAGAGTCCCTTAGCGGGGGGCCCTCCTACGAGCAGTACGTC. Its protein is CASSLESLSGGPSYEQYV.

This clonotype has a single count. The chain uses TRBV3-1 and TRBJ1-1; TRBD1 aligns across 8 bases. V was pared by 7 bases and J by 4 bases, with 8 bases of the junction left unmatched. Germline V lookup: CDR1 LGHDT, CDR2 YNNKEL (reference sequence). This CDR3 comprises 14 residues. The CDR3 DNA reads as TGTGCCAGCACGACGACAGGGGCTGCCACTGAAGCTTTCTTT. Translated: CASTTTGAATEAFF.

The chain has TRBV10-3 and TRBJ2-5; D tentatively fits TRBD1 or TRBD2 (5 bases each). The CDR3 covers 14 residues. V gave up 4 bases and J gave up 5 bases, with 14 bases separating them. Looked up from germline, CDR1 is ENHRY and CDR2 is SYGVKD. The CDR3 DNA follows: TGTGCCATCAGTGCAGCAGGGAGTCAGGAGACCCAGTACTTC. It encodes CAISAAGSQETQYF.

This clonotype was picked up many times. The chain uses TRBV20-1 and TRBJ1-2; 9 positions match TRBD1. The CDR3 contains 12 residues. Germline assignment: CDR1 DFQATT and CDR2 SNEGSKA (reference sequence). The junction had 2 bases not matched to a gene; V was cut back by 3 bases and J by 6 bases. This CDR3 is CSARGQGDGYTF. CDR3 bases: TGCAGTGCTAGGGGACAGGGCGATGGCTACACCTTC.

This clonotype has more than one count but fewer than ten. The chain is built from TRBV12-3 or TRBV12-4 and TRBJ1-5; D unclear. V shed 3 bases and J shed 0 bases, with 12 bases lying between them. This CDR3 spans 16 amino acids. The CDR3 is CASSLDIRFSNQPQHF. CDR3 coding DNA: TGTGCCAGCAGTTTGGATATTAGATTTAGCAATCAGCCCCAGCATTTT.

This clonotype was found many times. The chain recombines TRBV3-1 with TRBJ2-2; 9 nucleotides match TRBD1. CDR3 length: 15 amino acids. Trimming cost V 4 bases and J 5 bases; bases outside gene matches: 5. Germline values: CDR1 LGHDT, CDR2 YNNKEL (reference sequence). CDR3 sequence: CASSPQGASTGELFF. Here the CDR3 DNA reads TGTGCCAGCAGCCCACAGGGGGCAAGTACCGGGGAGCTGTTTTTT.

This clonotype showed up just a few times. The J gene is TRBJ2-7, the V gene TRBV6-1; 14 bases are a match to TRBD2. This CDR3 spans 16 amino acids. Germline loops: CDR1 MNHNS, CDR2 SASEGT. The trim removed 7 bases at V and 3 bases at J, leaving 8 bases unmatched. The CDR3 reads CASKDAGLAGVYEQYF. The CDR3 DNA is TGTGCCAGCAAAGATGCGGGACTAGCGGGAGTCTACGAGCAGTACTTC.

The chain joins TRBV5-1 to TRBJ1-2; 7 bases map to TRBD1. The V segment lost 5 bases and the J segment 4 bases; nucleotides outside the gene matches: 8. This CDR3 comprises 14 residues. Germline CDR1 and CDR2: SGHRS and YFSETQ. The CDR3 reads CASRATGLAYGYTF. In DNA, the CDR3 is TGCGCCAGCAGAGCGACAGGGTTGGCCTATGGCTACACCTTC.

This rearrangement joins TRBV19 to TRBJ2-1, with 8 nucleotides matching TRBD2. The CDR3 runs to 15 residues. The V segment lost 5 bases and the J segment 1 base; nucleotides outside the gene matches: 4. Germline CDR1 reads LNHDA; CDR2 reads SQIVND (reference sequence). The CDR3 nucleotides are TGTGCCAGTAGTCCTAGCGGGTGGTCCTACAATGAGCAGTTCTTC. Protein product: CASSPSGWSYNEQFF.

This clonotype was counted only a few times. V usage is TRBV2 and J usage is TRBJ2-3, with D unresolved. Trimming shortened V by 6 bases and J by 4 bases, and 8 bases separated the two germline ends. The CDR3 spans 12 residues. From germline, CDR1 is SNHLY and CDR2 FYNNEI. The CDR3 is CASRVASDTQYF. DNA of the CDR3: TGTGCCAGCAGGGTGGCTTCAGATACGCAGTATTTT.

This clonotype has ten or more counts. V usage is TRBV10-3 and J usage is TRBJ2-2; D not resolved. The CDR3 extends over 13 amino acids. Germline V CDR1 and CDR2: ENHRY, SYGVKD. V lost 7 bases and J 9 bases, leaving 15 bases between the germline ends. The CDR3, as DNA: TGTGCCATCAAAGACCCCTCTTATAGGGAGCTGTTTTTT. It encodes CAIKDPSYRELFF.

The chain carries TRBV11-2 and TRBJ2-1, with 7 positions matching TRBD1. Per germline, CDR1 SGHAT and CDR2 FQNNGV. Unmatched junction bases numbered 11, after V lost 5 bases and J lost 4 bases. This CDR3 is built from 16 residues. The CDR3 region has the DNA TGTGCCAGCAGCCATCTCGGGGACAGAGTATACAATGAGCAGTTCTTC. The encoded protein is CASSHLGDRVYNEQFF.

The chain has TRBV5-6 and TRBJ1-2; 9 nucleotides align to TRBD1. V shed 4 bases and J 8 bases; nucleotides not matched to a gene: 6. From germline, CDR1 is SGHDT and CDR2 YYEEEE. CDR3 length: 13 residues. Written as DNA, the CDR3 is TGTGCCAGCAGCGGGACAGGGAAGGACGGCTACACCTTC. Encoded protein: CASSGTGKDGYTF.

The gene calls are TRBV28 and TRBJ1-2, with D tentatively TRBD1 (6 bases). Germline CDR1 and CDR2: MDHEN and SYDVKM. V dropped 6 bases and J dropped 0 bases, with 32 bases sitting between them. The CDR3 totals 21 residues. CDR3 sequence reads: CASSRPKLPGHGYNTNYGYTF. CDR3 DNA sequence: TGTGCCAGCAGCAGACCTAAATTACCGGGACACGGTTATAACACTAACTATGGCTACACCTTC.